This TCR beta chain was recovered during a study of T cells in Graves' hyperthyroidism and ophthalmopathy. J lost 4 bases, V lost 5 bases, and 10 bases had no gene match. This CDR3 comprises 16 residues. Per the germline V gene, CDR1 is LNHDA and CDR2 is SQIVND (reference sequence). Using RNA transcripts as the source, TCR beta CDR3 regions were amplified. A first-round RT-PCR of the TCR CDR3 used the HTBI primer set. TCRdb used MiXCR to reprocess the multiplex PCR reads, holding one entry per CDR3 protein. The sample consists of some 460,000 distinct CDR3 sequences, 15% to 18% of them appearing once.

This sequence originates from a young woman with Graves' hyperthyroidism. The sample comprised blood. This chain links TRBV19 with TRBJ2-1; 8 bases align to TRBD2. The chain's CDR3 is CASSETSALIYNEQFF. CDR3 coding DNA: TGTGCCAGTAGTGAGACTAGCGCCTTAATTTACAATGAGCAGTTCTTC.